Sequencing of this T cell receptor (beta chain) was carried out in a study of blood T cell repertoires in COVID-19. The wider study: Sources were T cells, B-cell-depleted T cells, or PBMCs; the material itself was cDNA or gDNA.

CDR1 is MGHRA and CDR2 is YSYEKL in the germline V gene. CDR3 length: 11 amino acids. The ends were cut back, 3 bases at V and 4 bases at J, with 4 bases in the middle. Under the authors' procedure: Researchers report that nucleated cell counts were estimated from reference gene primer amplification. Libraries were prepared by immunoSEQ multiplex PCR; TCRdb keeps only in-frame clonotypes and omits some of them. Clonal size and the V and J genes are those of that table, whereas D and trimming came from the DNA. The sample includes around 260,000 clones, 86% seen only once; the top ten take less than 4%.

The chain is built from TRBV4-1 and TRBJ2-7; D is ambiguous. The receptor comes from a young man with active or convalescent COVID-19. Source material: peripheral blood. The CDR3 loop reads CASSHGYEQYF. In nucleotides, the CDR3 is TGCGCCAGCAGCCACGGGTACGAGCAGTACTTC.